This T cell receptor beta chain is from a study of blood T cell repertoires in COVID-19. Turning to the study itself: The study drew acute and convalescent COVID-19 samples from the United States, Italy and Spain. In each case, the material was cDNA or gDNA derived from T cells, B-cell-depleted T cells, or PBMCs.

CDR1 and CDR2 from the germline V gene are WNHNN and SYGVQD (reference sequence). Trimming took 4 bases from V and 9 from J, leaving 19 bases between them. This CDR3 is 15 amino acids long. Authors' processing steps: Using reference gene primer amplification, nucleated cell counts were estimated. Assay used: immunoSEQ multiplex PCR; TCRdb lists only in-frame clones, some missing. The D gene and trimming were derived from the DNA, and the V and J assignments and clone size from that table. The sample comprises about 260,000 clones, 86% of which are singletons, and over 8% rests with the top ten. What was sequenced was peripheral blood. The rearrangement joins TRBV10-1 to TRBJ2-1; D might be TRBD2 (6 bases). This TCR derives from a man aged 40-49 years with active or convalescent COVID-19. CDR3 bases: TGCGCCAGCAGTGGGGCAGCTTCGGAGGGAGGTGAGCAGTTCTTC. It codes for CASSGAASEGGEQFF.